These T cell receptor beta chains were read from a single sample in a study of blood T cell repertoires in COVID-19. The repertoire was sequenced with immunoSEQ multiplex PCR; TCRdb's copy has only in-frame clones and lacks some. The table has roughly 250,000 clones, about 88% seen once. Sequencing input: PBMCs or T cells enriched from blood (not recorded which). These receptors were obtained from a woman aged 45 to 65 who had recovered from COVID-19. The CDR3 runs from the conserved cysteine through the conserved F or W. Size is stated for part of the rows, as once, few or many counts, or as a class when the clone is expanded.

size	V	J	CDR3
-	TRBV3-1/TRBV3-2	TRBJ2-1	CASSPRSGIDNEQFF
-	TRBV7-2	TRBJ2-3	CASSLVPTDTDTQYF
once	TRBV7-8	TRBJ1-1	CASSLDIRGTGARETEAFF
-	TRBV2	TRBJ2-6	CASSVVGGPSLSGANVLTF
once	TRBV5-1	TRBJ2-6	CASSLFGREAGANVLTF
-	TRBV2	TRBJ2-3	CASSPRASGSTDTQYF
once	TRBV5-5	TRBJ1-4	CASSTQTGDGKLFF
-	TRBV2	TRBJ2-1	CASSLPTSGRVNEQFF
-	TRBV28	TRBJ1-1	CASSGAGDTEAFF
-	TRBV3-1/TRBV3-2	TRBJ1-6	CASSPGQGTDNSPLHF
-	TRBV3-1/TRBV3-2	TRBJ2-1	CASSSSGYNEQFF
-	TRBV19	TRBJ1-1	CASKQQHAMNTEAFF
-	TRBV7-9	TRBJ1-2	CASSFRTEQQGAGYGYTF
-	TRBV7-9	TRBJ1-2	CASSLAGTGPYGYTF
-	TRBV4-2	TRBJ1-1	CASSQLGGLNTEAFF
-	TRBV6-2/TRBV6-3	TRBJ2-3	CASSYSRLAGAVILGTDTQYF
-	TRBV24-1	TRBJ1-3	CATRGPPGGTLRPF
-	TRBV7-9	TRBJ2-1	CASSEPGTGGRNEQFF
-	TRBV10-3	TRBJ2-3	CAISPGLVTDTQYF
-	TRBV15	TRBJ2-7	CATSIGQIYEQYF
-	TRBV4-1	TRBJ2-1	CASSQDPGSGSGEQFF
-	TRBV24-1	TRBJ2-3	CATSDRGLRTGRTDTQYF
-	TRBV30	TRBJ1-5	CAWSIGQVFNQPQHF
-	TRBV28	TRBJ1-2	CASRPGTGAPGGYTF
-	TRBV3-1/TRBV3-2	TRBJ1-1	CASSQAQGKTEAFF
-	TRBV14	TRBJ2-1	CASSQEEGARNEQFF
-	TRBV11-2	TRBJ2-3	CASSTGLAGVPDTQYF
-	TRBV28	TRBJ1-1	CASSEPPPGRGTEAFF
-	TRBV7-6	TRBJ2-2	CASSLARNGYTGELFF
-	TRBV5-5	TRBJ2-7	CASSFDRNLGEQYF
-	TRBV27	TRBJ1-5	CASRPQTASNQPQHF
-	TRBV11-1	TRBJ1-2	CASSSLRHNYGYTF
-	TRBV7-8	TRBJ2-1	CASSSASGRVFNEQFF
-	TRBV7-2	TRBJ1-6	CASSKQIQGTGNSPLHF
-	TRBV4-3	TRBJ1-3	CASSPSFTGNTIYF
-	TRBV28	TRBJ1-3	CASIVGGGNTIYF
-	TRBV11-3	TRBJ2-7	CASSRGGGSYEQYF
-	TRBV5-4	TRBJ2-1	CASSPQRPSYNEQFF
-	TRBV30	TRBJ2-3	CAWNAATSTDTQYF
-	TRBV5-5	TRBJ2-2	CASSSRLAGANTGELFF
once	TRBV14	TRBJ2-7	CASSQVGSGRYEQYF
-	TRBV7-9	TRBJ1-1	CASSLGGGTEAFF
-	TRBV2	TRBJ1-1	CASSEASQAFF
few	TRBV5-8	TRBJ1-4	CASSFLGGKLFF
-	TRBV25-1	TRBJ2-7	CASSLAGTYEQYF
-	TRBV6-6	TRBJ1-5	CASSLGQDSNQPQHF
-	TRBV28	TRBJ1-3	CASSTRTGSEGNTIYF
-	TRBV20-1	TRBJ2-7	CSASLSGISYEQYF
-	TRBV2	TRBJ2-5	CASRELIAGVGETQYF
-	TRBV18	TRBJ1-1	CASSPPGTAPSTEAFF
-	TRBV11-2	TRBJ2-1	CASSSGTLLKEQFF
-	TRBV3-1/TRBV3-2	TRBJ2-5	CASSQDRTSGETQYF